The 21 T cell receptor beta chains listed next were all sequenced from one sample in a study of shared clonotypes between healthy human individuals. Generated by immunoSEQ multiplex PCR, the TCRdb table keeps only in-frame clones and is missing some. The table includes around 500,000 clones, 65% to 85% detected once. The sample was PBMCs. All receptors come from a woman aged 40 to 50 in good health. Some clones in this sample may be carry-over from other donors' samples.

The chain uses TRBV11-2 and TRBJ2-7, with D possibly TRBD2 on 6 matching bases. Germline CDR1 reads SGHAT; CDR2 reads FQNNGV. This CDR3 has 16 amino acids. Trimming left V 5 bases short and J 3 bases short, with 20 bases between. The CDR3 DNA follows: TGTGCCAGCAGCCGCCTACGCGGCAGGGACTTCTACGAGCAGTACTTC. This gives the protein CASSRLRGRDFYEQYF.

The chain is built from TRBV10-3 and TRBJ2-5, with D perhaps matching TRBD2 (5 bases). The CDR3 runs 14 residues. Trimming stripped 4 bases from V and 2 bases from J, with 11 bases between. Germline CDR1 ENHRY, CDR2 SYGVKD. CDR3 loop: CAISGGRTQETQYF. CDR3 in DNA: TGTGCCATCAGTGGTGGTCGGACTCAAGAGACCCAGTACTTC.

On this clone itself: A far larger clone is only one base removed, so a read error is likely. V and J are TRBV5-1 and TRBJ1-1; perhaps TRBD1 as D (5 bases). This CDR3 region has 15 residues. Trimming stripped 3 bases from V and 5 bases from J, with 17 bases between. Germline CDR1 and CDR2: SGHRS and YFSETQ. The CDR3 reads CASSYSRTWATEAFF. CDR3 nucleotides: TGCGCCAGCAGCTACTCCCGGACATGGGCTACTGAAGCTTTCTTT.

CDR3 bases: TGTGCCAGCAGCTCTCGGACTAGCGGGAGATCTTGGTACAATGAGCAGTTCTTC. It encodes CASSSRTSGRSWYNEQFF. V and J are TRBV7-2 and TRBJ2-1; TRBD2 matches 13 bases. CDR3 length equals 18 residues. V dropped 4 bases and J dropped 4; count of bases not matched to a gene: 10. Germline assignment: CDR1 SGHTA and CDR2 FQGNSA.

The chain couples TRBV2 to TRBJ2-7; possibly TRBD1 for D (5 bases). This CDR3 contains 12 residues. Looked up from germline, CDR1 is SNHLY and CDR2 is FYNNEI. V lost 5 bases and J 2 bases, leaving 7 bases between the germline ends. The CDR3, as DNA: TGTGCCAGCAGTAAACAGGCCTACGAGCAGTACTTC. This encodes CASSKQAYEQYF.

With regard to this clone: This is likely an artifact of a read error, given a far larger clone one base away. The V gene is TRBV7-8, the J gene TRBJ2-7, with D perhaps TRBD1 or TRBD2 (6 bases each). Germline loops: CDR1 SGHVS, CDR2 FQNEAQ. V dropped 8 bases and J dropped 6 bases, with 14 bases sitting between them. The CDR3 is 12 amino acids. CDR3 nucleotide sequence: TGTGCCAGCGGCCACGGGGGCGGCGAGCAGTACTTC. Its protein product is CASGHGGGEQYF. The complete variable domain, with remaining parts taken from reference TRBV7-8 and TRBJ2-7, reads GAGVSQSPRYKVAKRGQDVALRCDPISGHVSLFWYQQALGQGPEFLTYFQNEAQLDKSGLPSDRFFAERPEGSVSTLKIQRTQQEDSAVYLCASGHGGGEQYFGPGTRLTVT.

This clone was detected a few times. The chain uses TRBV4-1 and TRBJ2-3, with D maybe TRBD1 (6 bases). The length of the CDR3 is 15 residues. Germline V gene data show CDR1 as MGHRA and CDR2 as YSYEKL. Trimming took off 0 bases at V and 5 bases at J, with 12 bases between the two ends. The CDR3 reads CASSQEGHPEDTQYF. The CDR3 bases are TGCGCCAGCAGCCAAGAGGGACACCCAGAAGATACGCAGTATTTT.

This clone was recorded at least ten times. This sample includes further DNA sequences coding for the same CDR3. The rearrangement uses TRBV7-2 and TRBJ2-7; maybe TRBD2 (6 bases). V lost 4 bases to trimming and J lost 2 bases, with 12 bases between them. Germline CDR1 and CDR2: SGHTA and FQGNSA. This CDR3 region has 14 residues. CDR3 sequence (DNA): TGTGCCAGCAGCTCCGGACTAATCCCCTACGAGCAGTACTTC. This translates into CASSSGLIPYEQYF.

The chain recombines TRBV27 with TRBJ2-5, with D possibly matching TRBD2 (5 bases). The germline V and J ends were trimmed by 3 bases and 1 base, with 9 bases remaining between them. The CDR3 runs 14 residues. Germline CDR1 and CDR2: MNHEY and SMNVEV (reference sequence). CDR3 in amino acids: CASSFKSGQETQYF. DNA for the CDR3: TGTGCCAGCAGTTTCAAAAGCGGCCAAGAGACCCAGTACTTC.

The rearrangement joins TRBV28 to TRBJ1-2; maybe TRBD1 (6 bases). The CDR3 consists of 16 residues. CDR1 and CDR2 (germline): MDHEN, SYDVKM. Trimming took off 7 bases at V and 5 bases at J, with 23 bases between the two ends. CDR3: CASTLQGPRAIYGYTF. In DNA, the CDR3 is TGTGCCAGCACTCTACAGGGACCCAGGGCTATTTATGGCTACACCTTC.

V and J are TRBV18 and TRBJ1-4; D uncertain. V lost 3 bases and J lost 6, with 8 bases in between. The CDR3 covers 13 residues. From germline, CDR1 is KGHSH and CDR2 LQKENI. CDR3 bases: TGTGCCAGCTCACCCGCCACAGATGAAAAACTGTTTTTT. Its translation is CASSPATDEKLFF. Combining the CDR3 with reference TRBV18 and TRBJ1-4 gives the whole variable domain NAGVMQNPRHLVRRRGQEARLRCSPMKGHSHVYWYRQLPEEGLKFMVYLQKENIIDESGMPKERFSAEFPKEGPSILRIQQVVRGDSAAYFCASSPATDEKLFFGSGTQLSVL.

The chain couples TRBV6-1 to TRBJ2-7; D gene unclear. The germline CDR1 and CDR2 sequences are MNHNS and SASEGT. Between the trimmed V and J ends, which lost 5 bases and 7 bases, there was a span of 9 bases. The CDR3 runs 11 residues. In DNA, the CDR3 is TGTGCCAGCAGTCCCTACTTGGAGCAGTACTTC. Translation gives CASSPYLEQYF.

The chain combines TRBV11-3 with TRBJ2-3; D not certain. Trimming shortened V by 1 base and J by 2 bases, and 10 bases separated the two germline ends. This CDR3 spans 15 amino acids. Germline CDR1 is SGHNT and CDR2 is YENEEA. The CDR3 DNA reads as TGTGCCAGCAGCTTAGCGGCCGCCGACACAGATACGCAGTATTTT. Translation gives CASSLAAADTDTQYF.

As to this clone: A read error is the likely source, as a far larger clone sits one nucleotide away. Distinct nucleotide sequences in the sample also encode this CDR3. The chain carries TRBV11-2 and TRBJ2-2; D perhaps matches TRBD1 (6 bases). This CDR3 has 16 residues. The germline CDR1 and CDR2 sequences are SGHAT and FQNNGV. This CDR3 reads CASSLNPGRDTGELFF. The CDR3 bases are TGTGCCAGCAGCTTAAACCCAGGCAGGGACACTGGGGAGCTGTTTTTT.

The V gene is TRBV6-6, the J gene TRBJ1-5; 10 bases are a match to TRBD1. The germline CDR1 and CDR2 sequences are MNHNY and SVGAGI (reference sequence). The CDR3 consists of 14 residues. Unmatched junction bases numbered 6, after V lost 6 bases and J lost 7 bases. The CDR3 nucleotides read TGTGCCAGCAGCACCCGGACAGGGGGGCAGCCCCAGCATTTT. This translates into CASSTRTGGQPQHF.

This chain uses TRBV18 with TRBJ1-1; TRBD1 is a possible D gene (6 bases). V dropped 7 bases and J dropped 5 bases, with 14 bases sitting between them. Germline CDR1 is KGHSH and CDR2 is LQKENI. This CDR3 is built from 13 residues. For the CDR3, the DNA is TGTGCCAGCTTTCGGAGGGGGGTGACTGAAGCTTTCTTT. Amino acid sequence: CASFRRGVTEAFF.

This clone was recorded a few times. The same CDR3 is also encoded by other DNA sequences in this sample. The CDR3 protein is CASSHGTSGSYEQYF. Here the CDR3 DNA reads TGTGCCAGCAGCCACGGGACTAGCGGGAGCTACGAGCAGTACTTC. The chain carries TRBV5-4 and TRBJ2-7; 14 nucleotides align to TRBD2. Germline V gene data show CDR1 as SGHNT and CDR2 as YYREEE (reference sequence). Germline trimming cut 4 bases from V and 3 bases from J; bases unmatched to any gene: 3. The CDR3 runs to 15 residues.

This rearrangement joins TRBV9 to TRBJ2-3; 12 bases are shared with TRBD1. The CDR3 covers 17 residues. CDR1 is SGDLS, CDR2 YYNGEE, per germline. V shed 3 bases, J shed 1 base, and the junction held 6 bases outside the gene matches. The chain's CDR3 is CASSAGTGGGGTDTQYF. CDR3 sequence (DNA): TGTGCCAGCAGCGCTGGGACAGGGGGCGGGGGCACAGATACGCAGTATTTT. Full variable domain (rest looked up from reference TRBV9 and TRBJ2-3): DSGVTQTPKHLITATGQRVTLRCSPRSGDLSVYWYQQSLDQGLQFLIQYYNGEERAKGNILERFSAQQFPDLHSELNLSSLELGDSALYFCASSAGTGGGGTDTQYFGPGTRLTVL.

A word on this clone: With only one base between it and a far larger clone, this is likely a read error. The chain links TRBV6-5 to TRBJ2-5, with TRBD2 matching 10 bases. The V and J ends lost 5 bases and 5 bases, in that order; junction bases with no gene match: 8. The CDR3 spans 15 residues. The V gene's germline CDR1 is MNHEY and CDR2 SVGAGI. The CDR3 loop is CASSGKAGGPETQYF. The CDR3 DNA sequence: TGTGCCAGCAGTGGAAAAGCGGGAGGGCCTGAGACCCAGTACTTC.

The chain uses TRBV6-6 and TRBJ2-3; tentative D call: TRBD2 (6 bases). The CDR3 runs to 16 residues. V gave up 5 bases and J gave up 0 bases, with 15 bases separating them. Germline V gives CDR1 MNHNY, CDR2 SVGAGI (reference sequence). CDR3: CASSPRGSGSTDTQYF. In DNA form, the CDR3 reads TGTGCCAGCAGTCCCCGTGGTAGCGGTAGCACAGATACGCAGTATTTT.

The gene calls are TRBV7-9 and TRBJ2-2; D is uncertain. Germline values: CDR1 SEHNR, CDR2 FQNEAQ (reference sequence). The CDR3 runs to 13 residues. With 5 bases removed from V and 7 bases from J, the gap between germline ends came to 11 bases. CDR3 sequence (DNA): TGTGCCAGCAGCCTAAGCGTTGGCGGGGAGCTGTTTTTT. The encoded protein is CASSLSVGGELFF. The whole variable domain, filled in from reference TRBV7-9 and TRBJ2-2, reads DTGVSQNPRHKITKRGQNVTFRCDPISEHNRLYWYRQTLGQGPEFLTYFQNEAQLEKSRLLSDRFSAERPKGSFSTLEIQRTEQGDSAMYLCASSLSVGGELFFGEGSRLTVL.